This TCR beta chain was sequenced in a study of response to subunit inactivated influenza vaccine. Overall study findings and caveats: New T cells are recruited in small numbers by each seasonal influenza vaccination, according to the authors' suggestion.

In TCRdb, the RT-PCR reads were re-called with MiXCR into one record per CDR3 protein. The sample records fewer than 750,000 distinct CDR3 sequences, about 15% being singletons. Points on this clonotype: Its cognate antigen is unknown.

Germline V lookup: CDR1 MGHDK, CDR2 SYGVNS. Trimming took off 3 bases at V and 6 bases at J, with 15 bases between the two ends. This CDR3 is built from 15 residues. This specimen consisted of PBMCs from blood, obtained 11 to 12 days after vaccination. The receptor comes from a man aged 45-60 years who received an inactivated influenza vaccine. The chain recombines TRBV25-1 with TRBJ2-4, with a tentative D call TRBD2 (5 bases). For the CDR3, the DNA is TGTGCCAGCAGTGACGACCGGACTCGGTTAAACATTCAGTACTTC. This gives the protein CASSDDRTRLNIQYF.